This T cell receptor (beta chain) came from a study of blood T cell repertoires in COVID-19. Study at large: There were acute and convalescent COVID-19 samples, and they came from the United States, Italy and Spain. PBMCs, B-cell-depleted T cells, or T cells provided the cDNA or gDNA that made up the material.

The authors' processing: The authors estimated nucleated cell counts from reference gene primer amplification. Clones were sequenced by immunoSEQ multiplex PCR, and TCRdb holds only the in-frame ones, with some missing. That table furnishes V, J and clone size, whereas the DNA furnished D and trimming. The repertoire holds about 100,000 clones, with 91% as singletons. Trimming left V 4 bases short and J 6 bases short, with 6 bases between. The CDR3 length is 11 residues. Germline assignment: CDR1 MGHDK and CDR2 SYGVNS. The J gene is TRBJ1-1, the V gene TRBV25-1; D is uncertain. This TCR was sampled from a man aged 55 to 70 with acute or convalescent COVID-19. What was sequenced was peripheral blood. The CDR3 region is CASSGSAEAFF. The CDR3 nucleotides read TGTGCCAGCAGTGGGAGCGCTGAAGCTTTCTTT.